The TCR beta chain under discussion was sequenced for a study of shared clonotypes between healthy human individuals. General study findings and limits: An anticipated effect of sequencing depth on clonotype sharing among donors was recognized. Clonotypes which were not shared had lower generation probabilities than clonotypes that all four donors shared.

Per the study methods: Filtering differed, since immunoSEQ gave only junction sequences and no quality scores. Here immunoSEQ multiplex PCR was the method, and the copy in TCRdb shows in-frame clones only, minus some. The V and J calls and clone size are taken from that table; D and trimming were inferred from the DNA. The data show roughly 2,000,000 clones, roughly 95% seen once. This CDR3 has 15 amino acids. Trimming left V 2 bases short and J 0 bases short, with 9 bases between. Germline CDR1 is MNHEY and CDR2 is SMNVEV (reference sequence). Naive CD8 isolation took CD45RO-negative cells positively selected for CCR7 and excluded terminally differentiated effector memory CD45RA+ cells. All of the donors resided in Nashville, Tennessee, and each was a Caucasian adult. About this clone itself: Its antigen remains unknown.

The chain links TRBV27 to TRBJ2-3; D is perhaps TRBD2 (5 bases). The specimen was naive CD8+ T cells from PBMCs. This TCR was recovered from a man aged 18 to 30 in good health. Some clones in this sample may be carry-over from other donors' samples. The DNA for the CDR3 is TGTGCCAGCAGTTTAGTAGCGACTAGCACAGATACGCAGTATTTT. Protein: CASSLVATSTDTQYF.